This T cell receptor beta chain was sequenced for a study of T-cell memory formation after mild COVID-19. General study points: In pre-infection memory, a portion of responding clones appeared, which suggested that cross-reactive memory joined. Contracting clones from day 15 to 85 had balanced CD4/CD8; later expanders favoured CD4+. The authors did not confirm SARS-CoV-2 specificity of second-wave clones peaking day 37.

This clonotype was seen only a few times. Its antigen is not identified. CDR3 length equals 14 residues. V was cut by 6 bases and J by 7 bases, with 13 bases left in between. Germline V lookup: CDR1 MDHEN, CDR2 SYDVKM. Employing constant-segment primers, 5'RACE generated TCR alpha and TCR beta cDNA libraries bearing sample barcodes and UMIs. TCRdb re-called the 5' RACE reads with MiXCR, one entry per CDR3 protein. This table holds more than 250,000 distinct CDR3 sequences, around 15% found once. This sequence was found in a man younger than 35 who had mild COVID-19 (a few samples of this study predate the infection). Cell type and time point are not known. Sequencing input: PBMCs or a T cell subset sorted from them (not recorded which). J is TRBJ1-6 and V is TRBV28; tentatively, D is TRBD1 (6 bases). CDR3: CASSRRGINSPLHF. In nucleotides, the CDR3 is TGTGCCAGCAGCCGCAGGGGAATAAATTCACCCCTCCACTTT.